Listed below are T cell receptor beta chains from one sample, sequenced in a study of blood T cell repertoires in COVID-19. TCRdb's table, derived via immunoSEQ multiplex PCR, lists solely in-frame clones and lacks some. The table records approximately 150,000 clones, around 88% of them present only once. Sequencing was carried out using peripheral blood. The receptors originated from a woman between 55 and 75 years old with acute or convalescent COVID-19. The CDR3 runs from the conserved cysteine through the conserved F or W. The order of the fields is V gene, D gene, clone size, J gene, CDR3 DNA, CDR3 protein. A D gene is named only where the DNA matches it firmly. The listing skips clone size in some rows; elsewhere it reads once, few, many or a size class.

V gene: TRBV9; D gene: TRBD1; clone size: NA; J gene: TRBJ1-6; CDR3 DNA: TGTGCCAGCAGCGTAGTCTCGGCAGGGGGTAGTTCACCCCTCCACTTT; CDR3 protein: CASSVVSAGGSSPLHF
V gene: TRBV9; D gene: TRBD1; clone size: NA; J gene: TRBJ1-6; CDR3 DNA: TGTGCCAGCAGCACCAGGACAGGAAGTTCACCCCTCCACTTT; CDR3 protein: CASSTRTGSSPLHF
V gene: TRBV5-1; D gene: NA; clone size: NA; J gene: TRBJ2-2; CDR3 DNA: TGCGCCAGCAGCTCTACCGCGTATGGTAGCGGCACCGGGGAGCTGTTTTTT; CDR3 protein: CASSSTAYGSGTGELFF
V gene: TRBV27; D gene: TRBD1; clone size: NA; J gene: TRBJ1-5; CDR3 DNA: TGTGCCAGTTCCTCGGGGACAGGGGGTTACAATCAGCCCCAGCATTTT; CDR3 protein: CASSSGTGGYNQPQHF
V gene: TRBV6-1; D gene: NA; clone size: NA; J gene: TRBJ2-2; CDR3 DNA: TGTGCCAGCAGTGAATGGCAGGCGAACACCGGGGAGCTGTTTTTT; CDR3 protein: CASSEWQANTGELFF
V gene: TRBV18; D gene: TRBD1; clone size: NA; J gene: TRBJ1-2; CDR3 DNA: TGTGCCAGCTCACCACCGACAGGGGTCTATGGCTACACCTTC; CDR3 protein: CASSPPTGVYGYTF
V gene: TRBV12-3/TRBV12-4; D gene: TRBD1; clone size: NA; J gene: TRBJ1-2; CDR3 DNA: TGTGCCAGCAGCCTTCAGGGGGCCTATGGCTACACCTTC; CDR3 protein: CASSLQGAYGYTF
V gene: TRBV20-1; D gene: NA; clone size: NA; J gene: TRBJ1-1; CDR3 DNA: TGCAGTGCTAGACCGACACCCCTGGCTTTCTTT; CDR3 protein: CSARPTPLAFF
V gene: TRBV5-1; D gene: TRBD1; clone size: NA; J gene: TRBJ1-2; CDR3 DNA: TGCGCCAGCAGCTCGACCGTACAGGGGGCGGAGGGCTACACCTTC; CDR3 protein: CASSSTVQGAEGYTF
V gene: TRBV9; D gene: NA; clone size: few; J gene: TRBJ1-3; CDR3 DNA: TGTGCCAGCAGCGCCGGCGGGACCCGAGGAGGAAACACCATATATTTT; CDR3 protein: CASSAGGTRGGNTIYF